This T cell receptor beta chain was found in a study of cytomegalovirus exposure and HLA in healthy donors. With regard to this clone: Its antigen remains unknown. Relative to the germline gene, one junction end is altered; a read error may explain this.

CDR1 is MNHNS, CDR2 SASEGT, per germline. The CDR3 has 14 amino acids. PCR was performed using 60 Vbeta and 13 Jbeta primers. TCRdb keeps only in-frame clones here, not all; method: immunoSEQ multiplex PCR. Of approximately 160,000 clones in the sample, approximately 72% were seen once. Study observations and caveats: Researchers reported in a later analysis that common viral pathogens appeared linked to several top clusters. Across all donors, roughly uniform sequencing depth was an assumption of the presence/absence analyses.

The sequence came from a man aged 45-65 years in good health and CMV-seronegative. Sequencing was carried out using PBMCs. The chain couples TRBV6-1 to TRBJ2-3; 12 bases are a match to TRBD1. CDR3 sequence: CASAGTGGTDTQYF. CDR3 nucleotides: TGTGCCAGCGCTGGGACAGGGGGCACCGATACGCAGTATTTT.